This is a list of T cell receptor beta chains from one sample in a study of T cells after yellow fever vaccination. TCRdb reanalysed the 5' RACE reads using MiXCR and keeps one entry per CDR3 protein. The sample has 25,000 to 35,000 distinct CDR3 sequences, 4.4% seen once. Sequencing was performed on CD8+ T cells sorted from PBMCs, taken 5 days after the yellow fever booster vaccination. The receptors shown here come from a man younger than 40 who received the YFV17D yellow fever vaccine. Each CDR3 is given with its conserved first and last residue. A D gene is named only where the DNA matches it firmly. The listing skips clone size in some rows; elsewhere it reads once, few, many or a size class.

>many|TRBJ2-7|TRBD2|TRBV6-5
CASSWSSGSYEQYF
TGTGCCAGCAGTTGGTCTAGCGGGAGTTACGAGCAGTACTTC
>few|TRBJ2-7|TRBD2|TRBV28
CASSTVYFVTSGGHEQYF
TGTGCCAGCAGTACAGTTTATTTTGTGACTAGCGGGGGACACGAGCAGTACTTC
>many|TRBJ1-1|TRBD1|TRBV11-2
CASSYGTGAQAFF
TGTGCCAGCAGCTACGGGACAGGGGCTCAAGCTTTCTTT
>many|TRBJ2-3|NA|TRBV7-9
CASSLGLGPDTQYF
TGTGCCAGCAGCTTAGGATTAGGACCAGATACGCAGTATTTT
>many|TRBJ1-2|NA|TRBV7-6
CASSPPGHRDGYTF
TGTGCCAGCAGCCCACCGGGACATCGGGATGGCTACACCTTC
>many|TRBJ2-7|TRBD1|TRBV13
CASSLQGAGEQYF
TGTGCCAGCAGTCTCCAGGGGGCGGGGGAGCAGTACTTC
>many|TRBJ1-4|NA|TRBV7-8
CASSLLGGPATNEKLFF
TGTGCCAGCAGCTTATTAGGGGGACCGGCAACTAATGAAAAACTGTTTTTT
>many|TRBJ2-7|NA|TRBV28
CASRLEGRGYEQYF
TGTGCCAGCAGATTGGAGGGCCGTGGGTACGAGCAGTACTTC
>many|TRBJ1-5|NA|TRBV19
CASSPPGGYQPQHF
TGTGCCAGTAGTCCACCGGGAGGATATCAGCCCCAGCATTTT
>many|TRBJ2-2|NA|TRBV7-9
CASSFIQEGTGELFF
TGTGCCAGCAGCTTCATTCAGGAGGGGACCGGGGAGCTGTTTTTT
>few|TRBJ2-1|NA|TRBV7-2
CASSEYNEQFF
TGTGCCAGCAGCGAATACAATGAGCAGTTCTTC
>many|TRBJ2-5|NA|TRBV7-9
CASSLGNSDQETQYF
TGTGCCAGCAGCTTAGGGAATAGCGACCAAGAGACCCAGTACTTC
>many|TRBJ2-1|NA|TRBV4-3
CASSQEGLVAYNEQFF
TGCGCCAGCAGCCAAGAAGGTCTAGTTGCCTACAATGAGCAGTTCTTC
>many|TRBJ1-2|NA|TRBV9
CASSGLRDLQRSYGYTF
TGTGCCAGCAGCGGACTCAGGGACCTTCAGCGATCCTATGGCTACACCTTC
>many|TRBJ2-5|NA|TRBV9
CASSGLGAETQYF
TGTGCCAGCAGCGGACTGGGGGCGGAGACCCAGTACTTC
>many|TRBJ2-7|NA|TRBV19
CASSNHYEQYF
TGTGCCAGTAGTAACCACTACGAGCAGTACTTC
>many|TRBJ2-1|NA|TRBV28
CASRKGQGNNEQFF
TGTGCCAGCAGGAAAGGGCAGGGCAATAATGAGCAGTTCTTC
>NA|TRBJ1-5|NA|TRBV19
CASSIFGDGIQPQHF
TGTGCCAGTAGTATATTCGGGGACGGTATTCAGCCCCAGCATTTT
>many|TRBJ1-2|NA|TRBV27
CASSTTGSYYGYTF
TGTGCCAGCAGTACTACTGGGAGTTACTATGGCTACACCTTC
>NA|TRBJ2-7|TRBD2|TRBV20-1
CSAKGVAGEVEQYF
TGCAGTGCCAAAGGGGTAGCGGGAGAGGTCGAGCAGTACTTC
>many|TRBJ2-7|TRBD1|TRBV5-1
CASSLGGQSSYEQYF
TGCGCCAGCAGCTTGGGGGGACAGAGCTCCTACGAGCAGTACTTC
>many|TRBJ2-1|TRBD2|TRBV19
CASSMLATSGFHTNEQFF
TGTGCCAGTAGTATGCTCGCGACTAGCGGGTTCCACACAAATGAGCAGTTCTTC
>many|TRBJ2-1|TRBD1|TRBV12-3/TRBV12-4
CASTPVGTGNYNEQFF
TGTGCCAGCACCCCTGTCGGGACAGGGAATTACAATGAGCAGTTCTTC
>many|TRBJ2-2|NA|TRBV18
CASPIRGSGELFF
TGTGCCAGCCCGATAAGGGGCTCCGGGGAGCTGTTTTTT
>many|TRBJ2-5|TRBD1|TRBV12-3/TRBV12-4
CASSLDREETQYF
TGTGCCAGCAGCTTAGACAGGGAAGAGACCCAGTACTTC
>many|TRBJ2-2|TRBD2|TRBV6-2/TRBV6-3
CASSYLTSGRTGELFF
TGTGCCAGCAGTTACTTGACTAGCGGGAGGACCGGGGAGCTGTTTTTT
>many|TRBJ1-5|TRBD1|TRBV12-3/TRBV12-4
CASSPRGGADQPQHF
TGTGCCAGCAGCCCCAGGGGGGGGGCCGATCAGCCCCAGCATTTT
>many|TRBJ2-7|NA|TRBV7-9
CASIDAAYEQYF
TGTGCCAGCATCGACGCGGCCTACGAGCAGTACTTC
>many|TRBJ2-2|NA|TRBV7-9
CASSLGDLGGVRRELFF
TGTGCCAGCAGCTTAGGGGACCTCGGGGGAGTTCGCCGGGAGCTGTTTTTT
>many|TRBJ2-7|NA|TRBV5-6
CASSETGAAYEQYF
TGTGCCAGCAGCGAAACCGGGGCAGCCTACGAGCAGTACTTC
>many|TRBJ1-2|NA|TRBV30
CAWGTPGYGYTF
TGTGCCTGGGGGACGCCCGGCTATGGCTACACCTTC
>many|TRBJ2-3|NA|TRBV14
CASSQDRQSTDTQYF
TGTGCCAGCAGCCAAGATAGGCAAAGCACAGATACGCAGTATTTT